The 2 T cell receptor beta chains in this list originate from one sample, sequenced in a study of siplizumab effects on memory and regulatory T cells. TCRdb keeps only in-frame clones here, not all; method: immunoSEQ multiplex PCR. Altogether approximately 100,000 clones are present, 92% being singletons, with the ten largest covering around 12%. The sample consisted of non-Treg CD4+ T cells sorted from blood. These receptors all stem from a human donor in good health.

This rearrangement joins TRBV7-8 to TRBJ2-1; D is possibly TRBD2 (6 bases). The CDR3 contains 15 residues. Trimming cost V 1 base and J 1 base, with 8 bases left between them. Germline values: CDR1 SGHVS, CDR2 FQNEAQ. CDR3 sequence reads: CASSLGRESYNEQFF. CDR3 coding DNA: TGTGCCAGCAGCTTAGGTCGGGAGTCCTACAATGAGCAGTTCTTC.

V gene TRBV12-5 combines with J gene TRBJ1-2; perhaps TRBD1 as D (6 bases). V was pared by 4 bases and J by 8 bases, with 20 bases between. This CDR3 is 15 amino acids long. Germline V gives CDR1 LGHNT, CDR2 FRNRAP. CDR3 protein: CASGYYMTGGHGYTF. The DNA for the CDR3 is TGTGCTAGTGGTTACTATATGACAGGAGGTCACGGCTACACCTTC.